This TCR beta chain was captured by sequencing in a study of shared clonotypes between healthy human individuals. Study results and limitations: Clonotypes that were shared across a few donors made up around 5% of naive CD4 clonotypes. Unshared clonotypes carried lower generation probabilities than those common to all four donors. Naive subsets usually exceeded memory subsets in estimated richness.

The authors distributed each subset's genomic DNA evenly over several immunoSEQ plates. Clones were sequenced by immunoSEQ multiplex PCR, and TCRdb holds only the in-frame ones, with some missing. The sample gives over 750,000 clones, around 96% of which show up once; 0.2% to 0.25% is in the top ten. Naive CD8 isolation took CD45RO-negative cells positively selected for CCR7 and excluded terminally differentiated effector memory CD45RA+ cells. This clone has only one observation. What it binds is not known. The CDR3 runs 14 residues. Germline loops: CDR1 LNHDA, CDR2 SQIVND (reference sequence). V was pared by 0 bases and J by 8 bases, with 4 bases of the junction left unmatched.

The chain links TRBV19 to TRBJ2-1; 7 nucleotides match TRBD2. Sequencing input: naive CD8+ T cells sorted from blood. The source of this sequence is a man younger than 45 in good health. This chain's CDR3 is CASSIEGGFDEQFF. The CDR3 region has the DNA TGTGCCAGTAGTATAGAGGGAGGGTTCGATGAGCAGTTCTTC. The full variable domain, rest sourced from reference TRBV19 and TRBJ2-1, is DGGITQSPKYLFRKEGQNVTLSCEQNLNHDAMYWYRQDPGQGLRLIYYSQIVNDFQKGDIAEGYSVSREKKESFPLTVTSAQKNPTAFYLCASSIEGGFDEQFFGPGTRLTVL.